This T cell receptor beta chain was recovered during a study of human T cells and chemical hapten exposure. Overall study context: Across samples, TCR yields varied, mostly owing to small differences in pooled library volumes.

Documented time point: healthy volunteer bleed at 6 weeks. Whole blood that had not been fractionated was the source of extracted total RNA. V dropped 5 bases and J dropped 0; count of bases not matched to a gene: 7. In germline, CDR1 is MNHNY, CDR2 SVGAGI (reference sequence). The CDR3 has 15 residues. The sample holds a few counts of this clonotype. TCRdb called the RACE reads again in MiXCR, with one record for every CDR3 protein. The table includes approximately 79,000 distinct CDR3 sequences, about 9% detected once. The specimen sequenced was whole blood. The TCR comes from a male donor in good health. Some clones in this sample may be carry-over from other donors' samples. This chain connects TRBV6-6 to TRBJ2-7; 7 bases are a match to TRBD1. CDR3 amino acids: CASSKGQQISYEQYF. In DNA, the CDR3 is TGTGCCAGCAGTAAGGGACAGCAAATCTCCTACGAGCAGTACTTC.